The T cell receptor (beta chain) under discussion was sequenced for a study of cytomegalovirus exposure and HLA in healthy donors. Study results and limitations: By a later analysis, the bulk of CMV-associated TCR beta chains appeared HLA-restricted. Overall, 164 TCR beta chains were annotated as cytomegalovirus-associated. Data from an earlier analysis indicated that most TCR beta V segments were productive either about 87% or about 30% of the time.

The CDR3 spans 18 residues. V lost 2 bases to trimming and J lost 6 bases; unmatched junction nucleotides: 18. Germline V gene lookup returns CDR1 MNHEY and CDR2 SMNVEV (reference sequence). This clone was picked up one time. Antigen specificity is unknown. The PCR contained 60 Vbeta and 13 Jbeta primers. Clones were read by immunoSEQ multiplex PCR, and TCRdb kept only the in-frame ones, dropping some. This sample carries over 85,000 clones, roughly 72% of them seen once, and the ten largest clones take 0.57%. What was sequenced was PBMCs. The source is a man aged 25-45 years in good health and CMV-seronegative. V usage is TRBV27 and J usage is TRBJ1-2, with TRBD1 identical over 7 bases. CDR3 DNA sequence: TGTGCCAGCAGTTTACCCCCCGTCGGAGGGGGCTCCGGCGATGGCTACACCTTC. Translating gives CASSLPPVGGGSGDGYTF.